A single sample is the source of the 10 T cell receptor beta chains below, sequenced in a study of PD-1 blockade in classical Hodgkin lymphoma. Time point here: cycle 4 day 1 (C4D1), after more than 5 weeks of nivolumab. Every patient was affected by relapse after autologous stem cell transplantation, while exposure to brentuximab vedotin was not uniform. Generated by immunoSEQ multiplex PCR, the TCRdb table keeps only in-frame clones and is missing some. The data hold 80,000 to 95,000 clones, with 83% observed a single time. Sequences were derived from peripheral blood mononuclear cells (PBMCs), sampled before the fourth cycle of nivolumab. Receptors originate from a human donor with classical Hodgkin lymphoma.

V and J are TRBV2 and TRBJ2-1, with 7 bases matching TRBD2. The length of the CDR3 is 14 residues. Germline V gives CDR1 SNHLY, CDR2 FYNNEI. Unmatched junction bases numbered 4, after V lost 2 bases and J lost 6 bases. In DNA form, the CDR3 reads TGTGCCAGCAGTGAAACGGCGGGAGTCAATGAGCAGTTCTTC. This gives the protein CASSETAGVNEQFF.

This chain uses TRBV7-2 with TRBJ2-5; no clear D. The CDR3 has 12 residues. V was cut by 0 bases and J by 4 bases, with 3 bases left in between. Germline CDR1 is SGHTA and CDR2 is FQGNSA. The CDR3 nucleotides are TGTGCCAGCAGCTTAGCGAGAGAGACCCAGTACTTC. It yields the protein CASSLARETQYF.

Only one count was recorded for this clone. The rearrangement uses TRBV27 and TRBJ2-3; D is perhaps TRBD1 (5 bases). Germline V gives CDR1 MNHEY, CDR2 SMNVEV (reference sequence). The CDR3 consists of 15 residues. V lost 6 bases, J lost 2 bases, and 15 bases lay in between. The CDR3 is CASSRPGFDTDTQYF. The CDR3 region has the DNA TGTGCCAGCAGCCGCCCAGGGTTTGACACAGATACGCAGTATTTT.

The chain combines TRBV5-1 with TRBJ2-7; D may be TRBD2 (6 bases). Germline V gene sequence: CDR1 SGHRS, CDR2 YFSETQ. V lost 4 bases, J lost 5 bases, and 10 bases lay in between. The length of the CDR3 is 12 residues. This CDR3 is CASSRETNEQYF. CDR3 nucleotides: TGCGCCAGCAGCCGGGAGACGAACGAGCAGTACTTC.

This clone was seen a single time. The chain carries TRBV5-4 and TRBJ2-3; D could derive from TRBD1 or TRBD2 (6 bases each). Germline V gives CDR1 SGHNT, CDR2 YYREEE (reference sequence). CDR3 size: 16 residues. V dropped 0 bases and J dropped 5 bases, with 16 bases sitting between them. The CDR3: CASSLGAGQVGDTQYF. The CDR3 DNA follows: TGTGCCAGCAGCTTGGGGGCGGGACAAGTTGGAGATACGCAGTATTTT.

The CDR3 protein is CASSISSSGSYTGELFF. DNA for the CDR3: TGTGCCAGTAGTATTTCTTCTAGCGGGAGTTACACCGGGGAGCTGTTTTTT. V is TRBV19 and J is TRBJ2-2; TRBD2 matches at 10 bases. J was trimmed by 3 bases and V by 3 bases; bases with no gene match: 7. CDR1 LNHDA and CDR2 SQIVND come from the germline V gene (reference sequence). The length of the CDR3 is 17 residues.

The rearrangement links TRBV4-2 to TRBJ1-2; possible D gene TRBD1, 5 bases. The CDR3 is 15 residues long. In germline, CDR1 is LGHNA, CDR2 YNFKEQ. The ends were cut back, 0 bases at V and 7 bases at J, with 15 bases in the middle. The CDR3 region is CASSQDFQGISGYTF. As DNA, the CDR3 is TGTGCCAGCAGCCAAGATTTCCAGGGTATTAGTGGCTACACCTTC.

This sequence joins TRBV10-3 and TRBJ2-2; a possible D gene is TRBD2 (6 bases). Trimming removed 8 bases from V and 0 bases from J, with 10 bases in between. Germline CDR1 reads ENHRY; CDR2 reads SYGVKD. This CDR3 has 14 residues. This CDR3 reads CAIQEGPNTGELFF. In DNA form, the CDR3 reads TGTGCCATCCAGGAGGGTCCGAACACCGGGGAGCTGTTTTTT.

V gene TRBV15 combines with J gene TRBJ2-1, with TRBD1 matching over 9 bases. Trimming at V came to 4 bases and at J to 2 bases, leaving 3 bases not matched to a gene. There are 15 residues in the CDR3. In germline, CDR1 is LNHNV, CDR2 YYDKDF (reference sequence). CDR3 amino acids: CATSIGTGPYNEQFF. CDR3 DNA: TGTGCCACCAGCATTGGGACAGGGCCCTACAATGAGCAGTTCTTC.

The chain recombines TRBV30 with TRBJ1-1; no reliable D call. The CDR3 contains 11 residues. Trimming left V 4 bases short and J 1 base short, with 4 bases between. Per germline, CDR1 GTSNPN and CDR2 SVGIG (reference sequence). CDR3 DNA sequence: TGTGCCTGGACGAAGAACACTGAAGCTTTCTTT. Its translation: CAWTKNTEAFF.